Included here is one T cell receptor (beta chain) sequence, with context. Its antigen is still unknown. This sample was included in a study of PD-1 blockade in classical Hodgkin lymphoma. Each patient experienced a relapse that followed autologous stem cell transplantation, and brentuximab vedotin exposure varied. The CDR3 is 15 residues long. Germline values: CDR1 SGDLS, CDR2 YYNGEE. V dropped 2 bases and J dropped 13; count of bases not matched to a gene: 11. Sequencing used immunoSEQ multiplex PCR; TCRdb keeps in-frame clones, though not all of them. The sample lists approximately 51,000 clones; around 73% were seen once. Whole-study results and caveats: Differences between repertoires have undefined causes, possibly disease activity or prior therapy.

This receptor was identified in a human donor with classical Hodgkin lymphoma. This specimen was peripheral blood mononuclear cells (PBMCs), taken before the second cycle of nivolumab. V usage is TRBV9 and J usage is TRBJ1-6; TRBD1 matches 8 bases. CDR3 sequence reads: CASSVQGAHLGPLHF. The CDR3 DNA reads as TGTGCCAGCAGCGTCCAGGGGGCCCACCTAGGGCCCCTCCACTTT.